The 23 T cell receptor beta chains listed next were all sequenced from one sample in a study of T-cell memory formation after mild COVID-19. Each CDR3 protein gets one entry after TCRdb re-called the 5' RACE reads with MiXCR. The sample has under 650,000 distinct CDR3 sequences; roughly 18% are singletons. The sequenced material came from PBMCs or a T cell subset sorted from them (not recorded which). These TCRs come from an adult woman who had mild COVID-19 (a few samples of this study predate the infection). Cell type and time point are not known.

The rearrangement uses TRBV20-1 and TRBJ2-1; 7 positions agree with TRBD2. CDR1 is DFQATT and CDR2 is SNEGSKA in the germline V gene (reference sequence). This CDR3 is built from 16 residues. V lost 0 bases and J lost 7; bases outside the gene matches: 12. The CDR3 DNA sequence: TGCAGTGCTAGAGATACGATGAGCGGGGCCCTTAATGAGCAGTTCTTC. Translation gives CSARDTMSGALNEQFF.

This clonotype was found a few times. This chain links TRBV10-3 with TRBJ2-5, with D unclear. The CDR3 is 11 amino acids. V was trimmed by 8 bases and J by 5 bases, leaving 9 bases between them. Germline CDR1 ENHRY, CDR2 SYGVKD. CDR3 coding DNA: TGTGCCATCGGTAGATCGGAGACCCAGTACTTC. Translated: CAIGRSETQYF.

The chain uses TRBV20-1 and TRBJ1-2; D might be TRBD1 (5 bases). The CDR3 contains 15 residues. Germline lookup yields CDR1 DFQATT and CDR2 SNEGSKA (reference sequence). The CDR3 bases are TGCAGGATGATCGGGGAGAGAGACAGATTCTATGGCTACACCTTC. Translated, it gives CRMIGERDRFYGYTF.

The CDR3 here is CASNPGGSYEQYF. As DNA, the CDR3 is TGTGCCAGCAATCCCGGGGGGTCCTACGAGCAGTACTTC. J is TRBJ2-7 and V is TRBV25-1; 7 bases match TRBD2. CDR3 length: 13 residues. Germline values: CDR1 MGHDK, CDR2 SYGVNS. The V and J ends lost 7 bases and 1 base, in that order; junction bases with no gene match: 4.

This chain connects TRBV11-3 to TRBJ1-1; D is unresolved. Germline CDR1 reads SGHNT; CDR2 reads YENEEA. The V end was cut by 1 base, the J end by 10 bases, with 13 bases between. The length of the CDR3 is 13 residues. The chain's CDR3 is CASSLVVSWGAFF. The CDR3 DNA follows: TGTGCCAGCAGCTTAGTTGTTTCTTGGGGAGCTTTCTTT.

V and J are TRBV5-1 and TRBJ2-7; TRBD2 agrees at 8 bases. With V trimmed by 4 bases and J by 3 bases, 9 bases remained unmatched. CDR1 SGHRS and CDR2 YFSETQ come from the germline V gene. CDR3 length: 15 residues. In DNA form, the CDR3 reads TGCGCCAGCAGCCCGGGGGGGAACCTTAACTACGAGCAGTACTTC. It codes for CASSPGGNLNYEQYF.

The gene calls are TRBV6-5 and TRBJ1-1; D unclear. CDR1 is MNHEY, CDR2 SVGAGI, per germline. The length of the CDR3 is 12 residues. V was clipped by 5 bases and J by 7 bases, with 11 bases between them. The CDR3 loop reads CASSTLGNEAFF. In nucleotides, the CDR3 is TGTGCCAGCAGTACTTTGGGGAATGAAGCTTTCTTT.

This clonotype has at least ten counts. The chain has TRBV9 and TRBJ2-5; D unresolved. CDR3 length equals 14 residues. V shed 4 bases and J shed 1 base, with 11 bases lying between them. CDR1 is SGDLS and CDR2 is YYNGEE in the germline V gene. CDR3 in amino acids: CASSPHVAQETQYF. CDR3 in DNA: TGTGCCAGCAGCCCCCATGTTGCCCAAGAGACCCAGTACTTC.

The sample holds many counts of this clonotype. V gene TRBV12-3 or TRBV12-4 combines with J gene TRBJ2-7; D remains ambiguous. CDR3 size: 12 residues. V gave up 2 bases and J gave up 3 bases, with 5 bases separating them. CDR3 DNA: TGTGCCAGCAGTTTAACTCGCTACGAGCAGTACTTC. This gives the protein CASSLTRYEQYF.

As regards this clonotype: The junction and the germline gene differ at one end; a read error may be behind it. The V call is TRBV12-3 or TRBV12-4, the J call TRBJ2-3; TRBD1 matches at 7 bases. This CDR3 spans 15 amino acids. CDR3 region: CASGLQGLTTDTQYF. The DNA for the CDR3 is TGTGCCAGCGGTTTACAGGGGTTAACGACAGATACGCAGTATTTT.

This chain uses TRBV7-9 with TRBJ2-7, with no clear D. Trimming took off 5 bases at V and 5 bases at J, with 7 bases between the two ends. Germline V gene data show CDR1 as SEHNR and CDR2 as FQNEAQ (reference sequence). The CDR3 contains 11 residues. The CDR3 spells CASSPTDEQYF. The CDR3 nucleotides read TGTGCCAGCAGCCCTACCGACGAGCAGTACTTC. The full variable domain, rest sourced from reference TRBV7-9 and TRBJ2-7, is DTGVSQNPRHKITKRGQNVTFRCDPISEHNRLYWYRQTLGQGPEFLTYFQNEAQLEKSRLLSDRFSAERPKGSFSTLEIQRTEQGDSAMYLCASSPTDEQYFGPGTRLTVT.

Written as DNA, the CDR3 is TGTGCCAGCTCACCATCGGGACGCCCCTACGAGCAGTACTTC. It yields the protein CASSPSGRPYEQYF. This chain connects TRBV18 to TRBJ2-7, with D perhaps given as TRBD1 or TRBD2 (5 bases each). The germline gives CDR1 KGHSH, CDR2 LQKENI. CDR3 length equals 14 residues. V lost 2 bases and J lost 2, with 10 bases in between.

This rearrangement joins TRBV15 to TRBJ2-2, with D perhaps matching TRBD1 (6 bases). There are 14 residues in the CDR3. Per germline, CDR1 LNHNV and CDR2 YYDKDF (reference sequence). V was shortened by 3 bases and J by 1 base, with 6 bases between the two germline ends. The CDR3 reads CATSRTGNTGELFF. CDR3 nucleotide sequence: TGTGCCACCAGCAGGACAGGGAACACCGGGGAGCTGTTTTTT.

This clonotype was seen more than once but under ten times. The V gene is TRBV12-3 or TRBV12-4, the J gene TRBJ2-7, with TRBD2 matching 12 bases. The V and J ends lost 6 bases and 5 bases, in that order; junction bases with no gene match: 5. The CDR3 contains 14 residues. The CDR3 nucleotides read TGTGCCAGCAGCCCTAGCGGGGGGGCCCACGAGCAGTACTTC. This gives the protein CASSPSGGAHEQYF.

V is TRBV12-3 or TRBV12-4 and J is TRBJ2-3; D may be TRBD2 (5 bases). The CDR3 extends over 13 amino acids. V was clipped by 5 bases and J by 7 bases, with 13 bases between them. The CDR3 nucleotides read TGTGCCAGCAGTACGAGAGGGCCGCATACGCAGTATTTT. This encodes CASSTRGPHTQYF.

V usage is TRBV29-1 and J usage is TRBJ1-2; perhaps TRBD1 as D (6 bases). Trimming pared 2 bases from V and 11 bases from J, leaving 18 bases between. CDR3 length: 13 residues. Germline CDR1 is SQVTM and CDR2 is ANQGSEA. Here the CDR3 DNA reads TGCAGCGTTGAATTGCGACAGGCCCCTGGTTACACCTTC. The encoded protein is CSVELRQAPGYTF.

The V gene is TRBV9, the J gene TRBJ2-7, with D possibly matching TRBD2 (6 bases). The ends were cut back, 7 bases at V and 2 bases at J, with 19 bases in the middle. The CDR3 has 15 amino acids. Germline values: CDR1 SGDLS, CDR2 YYNGEE. The CDR3 loop is CASAVGASETYEQYF. The CDR3 DNA sequence: TGTGCCAGCGCGGTTGGGGCTAGCGAGACCTACGAGCAGTACTTC. Full variable domain (missing parts from reference TRBV9 and TRBJ2-7): DSGVTQTPKHLITATGQRVTLRCSPRSGDLSVYWYQQSLDQGLQFLIQYYNGEERAKGNILERFSAQQFPDLHSELNLSSLELGDSALYFCASAVGASETYEQYFGPGTRLTVT.

The rearrangement links TRBV14 to TRBJ1-2, with 7 nucleotides matching TRBD1. The CDR3 contains 15 residues. J lost 4 bases, V lost 0 bases, and 5 bases had no gene match. Germline V CDR1 and CDR2: SGHDN, FVKESK. CDR3 in amino acids: CASSQERGQPYGYTF. CDR3 coding DNA: TGTGCCAGCAGCCAAGAAAGGGGACAGCCCTATGGCTACACCTTC.

The rearrangement uses TRBV5-1 and TRBJ2-7, with 14 bases lining up with TRBD2. V lost 5 bases and J lost 4; bases outside the gene matches: 8. The CDR3 is 16 residues long. Germline V gene lookup returns CDR1 SGHRS and CDR2 YFSETQ. The CDR3 is CASRPPGLAGEYEQYF. CDR3 bases: TGCGCCAGCAGACCCCCGGGACTAGCGGGAGAGTACGAGCAGTACTTC.

This clonotype was seen more than once but under ten times. The chain is built from TRBV18 and TRBJ2-1; 7 bases are a match to TRBD2. The V gene's germline CDR1 is KGHSH and CDR2 LQKENI. J gave up 9 bases and V 3 bases, and 5 bases lay outside the gene matches. CDR3 length equals 13 residues. The CDR3 sequence: CASSPQLAAEQFF. As DNA, the CDR3 is TGTGCCAGCTCACCTCAGCTAGCGGCTGAGCAGTTCTTC.

This clonotype was detected a few times. This sequence joins TRBV19 and TRBJ2-2; TRBD1 agrees at 9 bases. This CDR3 comprises 16 residues. The V gene's germline CDR1 is LNHDA and CDR2 SQIVND (reference sequence). After removal of 6 bases from V and 3 bases from J, the junction contained 8 bases not matched to a gene. The CDR3 loop reads CASRSATGGYTGELFF. As DNA, the CDR3 is TGTGCCAGTAGGTCCGCGACAGGGGGTTACACCGGGGAGCTGTTTTTT.

This rearrangement joins TRBV5-1 to TRBJ2-7, with a tentative D call TRBD1 (5 bases). Germline V gene data show CDR1 as SGHRS and CDR2 as YFSETQ. V shed 4 bases and J shed 3 bases, with 17 bases lying between them. The CDR3 is 15 amino acids. The CDR3: CASSQPDLGRYEQYF. The CDR3 DNA is TGCGCCAGCAGCCAGCCTGATTTGGGGCGCTACGAGCAGTACTTC.

The chain employs TRBV5-1 and TRBJ2-5; TRBD1 agrees at 7 bases. CDR3 length: 15 residues. V lost 4 bases to trimming and J lost 5 bases; unmatched junction nucleotides: 11. CDR1 is SGHRS and CDR2 is YFSETQ in the germline V gene. CDR3 sequence reads: CASSPGTAGRETQYF. The CDR3 nucleotides are TGCGCCAGCAGCCCAGGGACAGCCGGTCGGGAGACCCAGTACTTC.